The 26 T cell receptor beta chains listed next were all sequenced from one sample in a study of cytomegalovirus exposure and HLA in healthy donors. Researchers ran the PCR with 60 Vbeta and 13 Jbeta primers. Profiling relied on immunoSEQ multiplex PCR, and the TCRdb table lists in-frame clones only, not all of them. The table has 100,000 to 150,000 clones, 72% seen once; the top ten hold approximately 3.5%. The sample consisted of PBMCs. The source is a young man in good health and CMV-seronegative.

Here the CDR3 DNA reads TGTGCCAGCAGATTCACAGGGGGAGAAGCTTTCTTT. This translates into CASRFTGGEAFF. The chain links TRBV7-9 to TRBJ1-1; 8 positions agree with TRBD1. The CDR3 has 12 amino acids. Germline V lookup: CDR1 SEHNR, CDR2 FQNEAQ (reference sequence). V gave up 6 bases and J gave up 8 bases; unmatched junction bases: 5.

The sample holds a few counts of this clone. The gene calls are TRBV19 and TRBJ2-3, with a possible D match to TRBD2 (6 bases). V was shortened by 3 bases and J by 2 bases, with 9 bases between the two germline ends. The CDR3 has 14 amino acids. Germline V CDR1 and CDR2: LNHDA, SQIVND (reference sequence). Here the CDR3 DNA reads TGTGCCAGTAGTATTCAGGACTACACAGATACGCAGTATTTT. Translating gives CASSIQDYTDTQYF.

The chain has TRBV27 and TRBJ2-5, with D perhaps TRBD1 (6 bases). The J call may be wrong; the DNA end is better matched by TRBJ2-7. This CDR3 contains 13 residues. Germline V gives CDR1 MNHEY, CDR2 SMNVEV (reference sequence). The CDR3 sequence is CASSLDRRYEQYF. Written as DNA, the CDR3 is TGTGCCAGCAGTCTTGACAGGAGATACGAGCAGTACTTC.

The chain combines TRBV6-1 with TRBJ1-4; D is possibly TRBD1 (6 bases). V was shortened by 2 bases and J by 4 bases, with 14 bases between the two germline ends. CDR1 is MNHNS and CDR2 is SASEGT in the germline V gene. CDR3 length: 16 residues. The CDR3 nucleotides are TGTGCCAGCAGTGAACCTCGACAGGCTCTTAATGAAAAACTGTTTTTT. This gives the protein CASSEPRQALNEKLFF.

Written as DNA, the CDR3 is TGTGCCATCAGACCTGGACTAGCGGGGGGAAACACCGGGGAGCTGTTTTTT. Protein: CAIRPGLAGGNTGELFF. This chain uses TRBV10-3 with TRBJ2-2; 14 nucleotides agree with TRBD2. The CDR3 is made up of 17 amino acids. V shed 6 bases and J 2 bases; nucleotides not matched to a gene: 5. Germline loops: CDR1 ENHRY, CDR2 SYGVKD.

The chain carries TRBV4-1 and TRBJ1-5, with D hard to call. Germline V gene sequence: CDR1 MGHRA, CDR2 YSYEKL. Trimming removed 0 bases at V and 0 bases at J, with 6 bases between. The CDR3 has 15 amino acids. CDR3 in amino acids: CASSQDSVSNQPQHF. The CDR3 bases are TGCGCCAGCAGCCAAGATTCAGTTAGCAATCAGCCCCAGCATTTT.

The CDR3 is CASRGSNTGELFF. For the CDR3, the DNA is TGTGCCAGCAGAGGGAGTAACACCGGGGAGCTGTTTTTT. This chain links TRBV7-3 with TRBJ2-2; D possibly corresponds to TRBD2 (5 bases). The CDR3 length is 13 residues. The V gene's germline CDR1 is SGHTA and CDR2 FQGTGA. V shed 6 bases and J shed 2 bases, with 7 bases lying between them.

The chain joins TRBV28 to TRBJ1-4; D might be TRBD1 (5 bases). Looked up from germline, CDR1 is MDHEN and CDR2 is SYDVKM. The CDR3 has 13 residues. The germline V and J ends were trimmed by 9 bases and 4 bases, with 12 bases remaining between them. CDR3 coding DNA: TGTGCCAGTAAAAGACAGATTAATGAAAAACTGTTTTTT. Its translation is CASKRQINEKLFF. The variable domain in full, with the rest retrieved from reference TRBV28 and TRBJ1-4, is DVKVTQSSRYLVKRTGEKVFLECVQDMDHENMFWYRQDPGLGLRLIYFSYDVKMKEKGDIPEGYSVSREKKERFSLILESASTNQTSMYLCASKRQINEKLFFGSGTQLSVL.

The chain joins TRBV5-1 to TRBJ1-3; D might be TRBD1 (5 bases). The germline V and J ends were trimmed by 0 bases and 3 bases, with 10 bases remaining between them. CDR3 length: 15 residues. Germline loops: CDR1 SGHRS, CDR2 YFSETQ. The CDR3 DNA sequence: TGCGCCAGCAGCTTGGGTGGGGCGGATGGAAACACCATATATTTT. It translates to CASSLGGADGNTIYF.

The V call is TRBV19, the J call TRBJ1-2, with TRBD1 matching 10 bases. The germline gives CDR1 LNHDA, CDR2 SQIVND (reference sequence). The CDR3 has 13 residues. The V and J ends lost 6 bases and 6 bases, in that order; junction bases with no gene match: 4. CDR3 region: CASRATGGDGYTF. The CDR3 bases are TGTGCCAGTAGGGCGACAGGGGGCGATGGCTACACCTTC.

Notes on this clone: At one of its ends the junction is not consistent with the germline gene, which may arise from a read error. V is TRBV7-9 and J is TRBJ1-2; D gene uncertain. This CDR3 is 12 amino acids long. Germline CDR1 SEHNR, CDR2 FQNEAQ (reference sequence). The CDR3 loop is CSSSVGSGGYTF. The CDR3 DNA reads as TGTTCCAGCAGCGTAGGATCTGGCGGCTACACCTTC.

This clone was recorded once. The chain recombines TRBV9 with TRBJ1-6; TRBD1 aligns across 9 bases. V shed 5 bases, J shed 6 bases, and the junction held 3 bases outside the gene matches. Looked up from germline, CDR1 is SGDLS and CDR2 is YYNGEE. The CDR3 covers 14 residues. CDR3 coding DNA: TGTGCCAGCAGGGAGGGACAGGGTAATTCACCCCTCCACTTT. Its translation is CASREGQGNSPLHF.

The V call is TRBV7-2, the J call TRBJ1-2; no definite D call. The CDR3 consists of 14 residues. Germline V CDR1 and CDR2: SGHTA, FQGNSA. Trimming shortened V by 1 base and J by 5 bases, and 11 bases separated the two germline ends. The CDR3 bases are TGTGCCAGCAGCTTAGTAGGTGAGGCGTATGGCTACACCTTC. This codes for CASSLVGEAYGYTF.

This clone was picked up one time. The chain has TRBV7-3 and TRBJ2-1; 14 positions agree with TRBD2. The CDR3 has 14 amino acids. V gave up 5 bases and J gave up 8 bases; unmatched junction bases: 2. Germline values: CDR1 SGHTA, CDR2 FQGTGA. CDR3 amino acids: CASSRLAGGDEQFF. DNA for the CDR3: TGTGCCAGCAGCCGACTAGCGGGGGGGGATGAGCAGTTCTTC.

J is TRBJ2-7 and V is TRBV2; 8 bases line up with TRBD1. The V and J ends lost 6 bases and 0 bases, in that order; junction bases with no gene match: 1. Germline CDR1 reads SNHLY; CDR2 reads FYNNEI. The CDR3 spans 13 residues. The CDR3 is CASSDRGSYEQYF. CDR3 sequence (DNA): TGTGCCAGCAGCGACAGGGGCTCCTACGAGCAGTACTTC. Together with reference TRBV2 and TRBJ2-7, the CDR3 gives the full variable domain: EPEVTQTPSHQVTQMGQEVILRCVPISNHLYFYWYRQILGQKVEFLVSFYNNEISEKSEIFDDQFSVERPDGSNFTLKIRSTKLEDSAMYFCASSDRGSYEQYFGPGTRLTVT.

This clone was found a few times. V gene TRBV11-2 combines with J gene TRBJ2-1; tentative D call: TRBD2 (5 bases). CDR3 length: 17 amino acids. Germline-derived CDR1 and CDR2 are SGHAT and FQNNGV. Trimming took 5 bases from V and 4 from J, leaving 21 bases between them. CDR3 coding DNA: TGTGCCAGCAGCCCGTTGGAGCGGCCCGGGCCTTACAATGAGCAGTTCTTC. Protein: CASSPLERPGPYNEQFF.

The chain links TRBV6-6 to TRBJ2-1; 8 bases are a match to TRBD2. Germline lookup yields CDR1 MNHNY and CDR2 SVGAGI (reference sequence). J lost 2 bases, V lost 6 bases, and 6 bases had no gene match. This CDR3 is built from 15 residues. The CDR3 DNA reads TGTGCCAGCAGGCCGGGGGGGCCAACCTACAATGAGCAGTTCTTC. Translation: CASRPGGPTYNEQFF.

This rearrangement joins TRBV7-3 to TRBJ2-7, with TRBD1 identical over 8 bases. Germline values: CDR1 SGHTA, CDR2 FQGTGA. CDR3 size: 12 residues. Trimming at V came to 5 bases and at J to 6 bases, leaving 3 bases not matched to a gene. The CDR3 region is CASSPGQGEQYF. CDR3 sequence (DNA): TGTGCCAGCAGCCCCGGACAGGGCGAGCAGTACTTC.

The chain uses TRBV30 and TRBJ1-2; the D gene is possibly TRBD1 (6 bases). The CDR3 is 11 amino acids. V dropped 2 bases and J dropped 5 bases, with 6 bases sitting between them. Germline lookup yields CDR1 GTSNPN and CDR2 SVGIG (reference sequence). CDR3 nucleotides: TGTGCCTGGAGTACAGGGTATGGCTACACCTTC. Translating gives CAWSTGYGYTF.

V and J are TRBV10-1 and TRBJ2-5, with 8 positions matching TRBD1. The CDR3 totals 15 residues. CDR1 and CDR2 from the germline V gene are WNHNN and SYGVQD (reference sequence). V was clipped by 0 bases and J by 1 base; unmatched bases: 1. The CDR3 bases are TGCGCCAGCAGTGAGTCACAGGGGGGCCAAGAGACCCAGTACTTC. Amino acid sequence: CASSESQGGQETQYF.

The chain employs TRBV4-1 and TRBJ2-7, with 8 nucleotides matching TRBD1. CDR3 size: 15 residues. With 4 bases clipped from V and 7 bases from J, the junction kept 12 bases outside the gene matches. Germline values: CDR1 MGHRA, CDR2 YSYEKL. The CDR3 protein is CASSPRWQGAIEQYF. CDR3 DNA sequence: TGCGCCAGCAGCCCCAGGTGGCAGGGGGCGATTGAGCAGTACTTC.

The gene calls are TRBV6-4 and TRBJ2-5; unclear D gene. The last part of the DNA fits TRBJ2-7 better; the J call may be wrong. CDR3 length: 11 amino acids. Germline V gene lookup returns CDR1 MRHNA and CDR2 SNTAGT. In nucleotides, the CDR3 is TGTGCCAGCAGTATACCCTACGAGCAGTACTTC. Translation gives CASSIPYEQYF.

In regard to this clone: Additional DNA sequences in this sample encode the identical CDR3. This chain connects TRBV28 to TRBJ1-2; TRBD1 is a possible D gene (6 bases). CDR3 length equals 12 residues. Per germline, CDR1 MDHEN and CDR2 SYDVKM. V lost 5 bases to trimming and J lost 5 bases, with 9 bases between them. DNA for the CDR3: TGTGCCAGCAGTCTAACAGGGTATGGCTACACCTTC. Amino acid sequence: CASSLTGYGYTF.

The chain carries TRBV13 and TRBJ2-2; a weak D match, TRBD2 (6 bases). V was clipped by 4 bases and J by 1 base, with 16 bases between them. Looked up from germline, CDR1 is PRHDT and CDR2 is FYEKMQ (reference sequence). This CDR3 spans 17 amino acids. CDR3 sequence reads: CASSSLLGGQNTGELFF. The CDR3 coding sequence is TGTGCCAGCAGCTCCCTTCTGGGAGGACAGAACACCGGGGAGCTGTTTTTT.

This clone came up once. The CDR3 protein is CAISESGTGGTEAFF. CDR3 nucleotides: TGTGCCATCAGTGAGTCGGGGACAGGGGGCACTGAAGCTTTCTTT. The chain couples TRBV10-3 to TRBJ1-1, with 11 bases identical to TRBD1. V gave up 0 bases and J gave up 4 bases; unmatched junction bases: 1. The CDR3 is made up of 15 amino acids. Germline-derived CDR1 and CDR2 are ENHRY and SYGVKD.

CDR3 region: CASSLPIDRELFF. CDR3 bases: TGTGCCAGCAGTTTACCCATCGACAGGGAATTGTTTTTT. V and J are TRBV28 and TRBJ1-4, with 7 bases identical to TRBD1. V shed 2 bases, J shed 15 bases, and the junction held 9 bases outside the gene matches. The CDR3 loop spans 13 amino acids. The germline V gene encodes CDR1 MDHEN and CDR2 SYDVKM.